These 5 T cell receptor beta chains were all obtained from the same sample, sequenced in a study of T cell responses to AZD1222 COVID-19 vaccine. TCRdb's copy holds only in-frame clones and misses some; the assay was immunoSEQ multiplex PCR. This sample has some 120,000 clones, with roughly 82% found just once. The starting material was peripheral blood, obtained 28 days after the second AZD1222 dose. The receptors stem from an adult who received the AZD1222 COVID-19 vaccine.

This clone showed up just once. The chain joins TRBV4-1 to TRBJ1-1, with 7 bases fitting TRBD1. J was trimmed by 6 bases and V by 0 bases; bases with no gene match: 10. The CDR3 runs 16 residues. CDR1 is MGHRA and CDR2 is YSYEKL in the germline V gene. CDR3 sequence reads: CASSQDPTGEISEAFF. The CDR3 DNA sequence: TGCGCCAGCAGCCAAGATCCCACAGGGGAGATTTCTGAAGCTTTCTTT.

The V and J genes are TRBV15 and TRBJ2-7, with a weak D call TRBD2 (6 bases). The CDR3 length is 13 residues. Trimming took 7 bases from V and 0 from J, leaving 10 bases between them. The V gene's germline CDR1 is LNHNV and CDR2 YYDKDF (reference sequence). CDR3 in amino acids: CATNRGSSYEQYF. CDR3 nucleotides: TGTGCCACCAATCGGGGGAGCTCCTACGAGCAGTACTTC.

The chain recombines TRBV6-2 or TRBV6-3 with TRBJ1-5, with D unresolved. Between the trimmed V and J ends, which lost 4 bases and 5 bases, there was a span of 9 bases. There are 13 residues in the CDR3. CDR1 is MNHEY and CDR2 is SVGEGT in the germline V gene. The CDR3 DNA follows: TGTGCCAGCAGTTTATACGGGGATCAGCCCCAGCATTTT. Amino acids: CASSLYGDQPQHF.

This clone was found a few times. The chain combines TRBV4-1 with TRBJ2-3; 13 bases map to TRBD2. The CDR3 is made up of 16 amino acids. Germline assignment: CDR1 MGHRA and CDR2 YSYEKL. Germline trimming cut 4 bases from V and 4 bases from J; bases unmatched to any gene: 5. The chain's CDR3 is CASSPLAGGPPDTQYF. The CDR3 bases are TGCGCCAGCAGCCCACTAGCGGGGGGGCCCCCAGATACGCAGTATTTT.

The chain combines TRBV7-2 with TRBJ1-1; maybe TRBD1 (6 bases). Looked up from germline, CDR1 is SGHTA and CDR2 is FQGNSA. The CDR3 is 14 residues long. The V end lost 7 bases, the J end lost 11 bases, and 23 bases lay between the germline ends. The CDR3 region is CASNPQGTGPGAFF. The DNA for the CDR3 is TGTGCCAGCAATCCACAGGGTACCGGGCCTGGGGCTTTCTTT.